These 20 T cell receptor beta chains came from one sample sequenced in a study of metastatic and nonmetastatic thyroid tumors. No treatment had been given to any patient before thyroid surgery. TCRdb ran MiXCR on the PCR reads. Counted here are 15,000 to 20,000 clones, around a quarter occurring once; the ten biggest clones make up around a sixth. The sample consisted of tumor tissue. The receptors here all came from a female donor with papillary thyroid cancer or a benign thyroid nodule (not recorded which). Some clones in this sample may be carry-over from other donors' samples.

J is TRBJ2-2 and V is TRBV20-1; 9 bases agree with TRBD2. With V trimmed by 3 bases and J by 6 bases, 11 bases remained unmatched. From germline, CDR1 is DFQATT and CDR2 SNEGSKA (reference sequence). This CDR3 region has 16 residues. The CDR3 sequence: CSARDLAGSSPGELFF. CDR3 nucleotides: TGCAGTGCTAGGGACCTAGCGGGGTCATCCCCCGGGGAGCTGTTTTTT.

CDR3 sequence reads: CASSLVFGDEQYF. CDR3 in DNA: TGTGCCAGCAGCTTAGTATTCGGCGACGAGCAGTACTTC. The gene calls are TRBV7-2 and TRBJ2-7; D call uncertain. Looked up from germline, CDR1 is SGHTA and CDR2 is FQGNSA. Trimming took off 1 base at V and 5 bases at J, with 9 bases between the two ends. CDR3 size: 13 residues.

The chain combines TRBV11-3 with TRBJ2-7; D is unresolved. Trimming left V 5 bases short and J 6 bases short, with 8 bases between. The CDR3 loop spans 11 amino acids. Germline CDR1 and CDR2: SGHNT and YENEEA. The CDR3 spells CASSLQREQYF. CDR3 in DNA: TGTGCCAGCAGCCTACAACGCGAGCAGTACTTC.

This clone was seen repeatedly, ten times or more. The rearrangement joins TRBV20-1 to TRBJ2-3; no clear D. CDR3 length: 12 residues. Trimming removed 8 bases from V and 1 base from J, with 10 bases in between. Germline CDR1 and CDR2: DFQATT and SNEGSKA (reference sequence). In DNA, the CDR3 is TGCAGTAACGTTGCCGGCACAGATACGCAGTATTTT. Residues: CSNVAGTDTQYF.

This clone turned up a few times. The CDR3 DNA follows: TGTGCCACCAGCAGAGCGCCTCGGGGGGCGGAGGGCTACACCTTC. Protein sequence: CATSRAPRGAEGYTF. The V gene is TRBV15, the J gene TRBJ1-2; maybe TRBD1 (6 bases). V gave up 1 base and J gave up 8 bases, with 17 bases separating them. This CDR3 is 15 amino acids long. Germline V gene sequence: CDR1 LNHNV, CDR2 YYDKDF (reference sequence).

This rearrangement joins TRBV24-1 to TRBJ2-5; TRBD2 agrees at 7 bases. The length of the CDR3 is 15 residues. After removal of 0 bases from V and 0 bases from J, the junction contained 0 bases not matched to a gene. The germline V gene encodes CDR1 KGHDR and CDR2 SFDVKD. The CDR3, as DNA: TGTGCCACCAGTGATTTGGGACTAGACCAAGAGACCCAGTACTTC. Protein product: CATSDLGLDQETQYF.

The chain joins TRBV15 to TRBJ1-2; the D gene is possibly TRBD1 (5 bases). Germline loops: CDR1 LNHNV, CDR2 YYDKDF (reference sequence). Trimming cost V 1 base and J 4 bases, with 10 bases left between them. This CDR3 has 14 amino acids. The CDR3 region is CATSRGQGCYGYTF. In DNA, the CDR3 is TGTGCCACCAGCAGAGGGCAGGGTTGCTATGGCTACACCTTC.

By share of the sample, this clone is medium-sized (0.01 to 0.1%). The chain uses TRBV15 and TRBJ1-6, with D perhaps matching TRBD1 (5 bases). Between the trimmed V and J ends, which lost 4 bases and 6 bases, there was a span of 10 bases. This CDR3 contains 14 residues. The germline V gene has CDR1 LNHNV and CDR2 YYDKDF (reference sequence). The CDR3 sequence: CATSKDRPNSPLHF. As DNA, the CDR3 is TGTGCCACCAGCAAAGACAGACCTAATTCACCCCTCCACTTT.

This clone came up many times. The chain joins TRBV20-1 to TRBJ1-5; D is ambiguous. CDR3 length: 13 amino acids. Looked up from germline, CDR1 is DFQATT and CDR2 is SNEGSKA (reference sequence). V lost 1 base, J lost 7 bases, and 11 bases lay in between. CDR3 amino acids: CSARAFAGQPQHF. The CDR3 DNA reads TGCAGTGCTAGAGCGTTCGCAGGACAGCCCCAGCATTTT.

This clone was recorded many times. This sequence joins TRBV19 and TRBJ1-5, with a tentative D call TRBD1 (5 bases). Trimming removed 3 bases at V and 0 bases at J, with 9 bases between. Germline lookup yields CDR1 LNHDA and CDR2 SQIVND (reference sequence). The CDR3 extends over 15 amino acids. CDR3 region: CASSILGDSNQPQHF. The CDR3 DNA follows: TGTGCCAGTAGTATTTTGGGGGATAGCAATCAGCCCCAGCATTTT.

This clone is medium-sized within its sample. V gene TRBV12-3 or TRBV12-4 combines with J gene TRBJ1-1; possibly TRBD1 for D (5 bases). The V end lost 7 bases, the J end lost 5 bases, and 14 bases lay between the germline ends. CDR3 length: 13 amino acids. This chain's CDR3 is CASTLGGRTEAFF. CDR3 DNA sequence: TGTGCCAGCACCCTGGGGGGGAGAACTGAAGCTTTCTTT.

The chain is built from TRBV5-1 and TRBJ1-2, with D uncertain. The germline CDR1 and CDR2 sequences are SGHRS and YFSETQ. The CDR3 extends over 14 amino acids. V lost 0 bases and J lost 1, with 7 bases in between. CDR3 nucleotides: TGCGCCAGCAGCTTGGGCCAGCTTAACTATGGCTACACCTTC. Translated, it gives CASSLGQLNYGYTF.

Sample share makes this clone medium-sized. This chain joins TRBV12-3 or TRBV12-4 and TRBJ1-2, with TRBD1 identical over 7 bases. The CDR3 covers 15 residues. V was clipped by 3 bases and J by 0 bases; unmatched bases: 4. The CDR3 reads CASSLSGTANYGYTF. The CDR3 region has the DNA TGTGCCAGCAGTTTGAGCGGGACAGCTAACTATGGCTACACCTTC.

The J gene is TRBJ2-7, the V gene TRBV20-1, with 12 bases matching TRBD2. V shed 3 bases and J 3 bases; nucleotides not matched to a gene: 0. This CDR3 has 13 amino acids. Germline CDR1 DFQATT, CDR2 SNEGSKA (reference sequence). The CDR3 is CSARGLAGYEQYF. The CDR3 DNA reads TGCAGTGCTAGGGGACTAGCGGGCTACGAGCAGTACTTC.

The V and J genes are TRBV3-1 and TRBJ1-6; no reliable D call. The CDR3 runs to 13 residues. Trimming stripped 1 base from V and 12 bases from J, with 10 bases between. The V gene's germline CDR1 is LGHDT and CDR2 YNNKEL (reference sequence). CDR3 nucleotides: TGTGCCAGCAGCCAAGTACTAACTGGACCCCTCCACTTT. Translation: CASSQVLTGPLHF.

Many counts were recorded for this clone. DNA for the CDR3: TGCGCCAGCAGCCAAGGGGGTACAAGGTGGCGAGTGCCCCAGCATTTT. Its protein is CASSQGGTRWRVPQHF. The rearrangement joins TRBV4-1 to TRBJ1-5; the D is unclear. Trimming stripped 1 base from V and 9 bases from J, with 19 bases between. This CDR3 comprises 16 residues. The germline gives CDR1 MGHRA, CDR2 YSYEKL.

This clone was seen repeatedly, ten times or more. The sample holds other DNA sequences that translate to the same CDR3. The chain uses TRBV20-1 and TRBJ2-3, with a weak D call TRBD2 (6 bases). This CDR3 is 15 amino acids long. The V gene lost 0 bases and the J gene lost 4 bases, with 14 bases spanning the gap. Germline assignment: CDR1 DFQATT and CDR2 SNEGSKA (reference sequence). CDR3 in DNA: TGCAGTGCTAGAGATCCGGGGGAGAGCGCAGATACGCAGTATTTT. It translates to CSARDPGESADTQYF.

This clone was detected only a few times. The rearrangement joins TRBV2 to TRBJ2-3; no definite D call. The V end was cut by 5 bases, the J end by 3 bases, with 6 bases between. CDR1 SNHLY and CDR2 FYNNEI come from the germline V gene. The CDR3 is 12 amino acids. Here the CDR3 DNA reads TGTGCCAGCAGTACACAGACAGATACGCAGTATTTT. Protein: CASSTQTDTQYF.

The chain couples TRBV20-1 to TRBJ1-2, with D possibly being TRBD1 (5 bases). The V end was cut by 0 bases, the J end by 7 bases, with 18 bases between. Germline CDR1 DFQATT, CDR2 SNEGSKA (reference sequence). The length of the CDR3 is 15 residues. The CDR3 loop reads CSARDWGGVPTGYTF. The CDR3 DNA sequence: TGCAGTGCTAGAGATTGGGGGGGAGTACCGACTGGCTACACCTTC.

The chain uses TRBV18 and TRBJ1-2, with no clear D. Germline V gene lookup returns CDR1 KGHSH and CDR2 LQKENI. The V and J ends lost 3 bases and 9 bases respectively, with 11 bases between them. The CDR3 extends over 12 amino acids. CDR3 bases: TGTGCCAGCTCACCCGGGTCAACTCGCTACACCTTC. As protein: CASSPGSTRYTF.